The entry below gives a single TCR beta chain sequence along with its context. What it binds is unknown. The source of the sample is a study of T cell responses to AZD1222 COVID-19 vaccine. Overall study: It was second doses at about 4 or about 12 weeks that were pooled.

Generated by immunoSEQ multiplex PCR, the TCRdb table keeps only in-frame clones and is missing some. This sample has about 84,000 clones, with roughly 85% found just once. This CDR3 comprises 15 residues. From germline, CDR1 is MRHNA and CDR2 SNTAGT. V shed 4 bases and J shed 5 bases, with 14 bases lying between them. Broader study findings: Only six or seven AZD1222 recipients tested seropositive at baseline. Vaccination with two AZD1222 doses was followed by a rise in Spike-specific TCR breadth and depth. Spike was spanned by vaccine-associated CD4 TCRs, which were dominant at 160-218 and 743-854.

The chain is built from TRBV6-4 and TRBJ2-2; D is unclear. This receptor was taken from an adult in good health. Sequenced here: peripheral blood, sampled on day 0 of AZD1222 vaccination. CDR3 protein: CASSAAQFGTGELFF. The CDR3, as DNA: TGTGCCAGCAGTGCAGCACAGTTCGGTACCGGGGAGCTGTTTTTT.